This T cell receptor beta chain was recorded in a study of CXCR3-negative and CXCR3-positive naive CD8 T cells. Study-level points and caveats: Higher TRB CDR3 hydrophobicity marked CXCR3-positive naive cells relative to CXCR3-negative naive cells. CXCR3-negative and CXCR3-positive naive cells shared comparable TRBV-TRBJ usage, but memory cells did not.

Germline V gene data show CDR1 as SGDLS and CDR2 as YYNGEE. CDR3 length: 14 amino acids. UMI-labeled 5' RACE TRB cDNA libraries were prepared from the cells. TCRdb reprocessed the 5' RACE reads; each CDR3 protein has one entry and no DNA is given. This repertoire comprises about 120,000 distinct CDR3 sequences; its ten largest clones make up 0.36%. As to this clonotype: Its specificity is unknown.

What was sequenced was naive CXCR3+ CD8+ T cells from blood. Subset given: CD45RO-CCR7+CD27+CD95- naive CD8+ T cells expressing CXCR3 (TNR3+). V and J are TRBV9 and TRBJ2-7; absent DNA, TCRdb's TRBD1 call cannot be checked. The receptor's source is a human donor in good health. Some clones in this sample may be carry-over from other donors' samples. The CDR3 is CASSVGKRSYEQYF.